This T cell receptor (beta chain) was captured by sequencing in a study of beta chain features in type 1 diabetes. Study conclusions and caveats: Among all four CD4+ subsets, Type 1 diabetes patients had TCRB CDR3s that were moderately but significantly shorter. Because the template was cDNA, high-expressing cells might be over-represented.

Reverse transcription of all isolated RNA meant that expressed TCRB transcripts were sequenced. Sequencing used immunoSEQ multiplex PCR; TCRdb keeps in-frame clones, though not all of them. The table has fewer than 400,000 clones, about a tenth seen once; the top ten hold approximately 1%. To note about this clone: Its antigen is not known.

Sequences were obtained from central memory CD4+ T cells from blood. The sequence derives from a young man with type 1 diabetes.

The CDR3 spells CASSEQGGGYGYTF. CDR3 sequence (DNA): TGTGCCAGCAGCGAACAAGGAGGGGGCTATGGCTACACCTTC. The chain couples TRBV6-6 to TRBJ1-2; maybe TRBD1 (6 bases). CDR1 is MNHNY, CDR2 SVGAGI, per germline (reference sequence). The CDR3 spans 14 residues. The V end lost 6 bases, the J end lost 4 bases, and 15 bases lay between the germline ends.